Each of the 27 T cell receptor beta chains below was sequenced from the same sample in a study of blood T cells in healthy people across ages. Primers used in a second PCR of roughly 7 to 12 cycles were a sample-barcoded 5' primer and a J-beta primer mix. From the 5' RACE reads, TCRdb called clonotypes with MiXCR, one entry per CDR3 protein. The table includes approximately 700,000 distinct CDR3 sequences, about 34% detected once. Specimen: blood. These TCRs come from a woman older than 75 in good health.

The J gene is TRBJ2-2, the V gene TRBV4-3; no clear D. V was clipped by 1 base and J by 4 bases, with 7 bases between them. The germline V gene encodes CDR1 LGHNA and CDR2 YSLEER. This CDR3 spans 14 amino acids. The CDR3 DNA reads as TGCGCCAGCAGCCAAGGGGTCAGCACCGGGGAGCTGTTTTTT. Translation: CASSQGVSTGELFF.

This clonotype was seen more than once but under ten times. J is TRBJ1-5 and V is TRBV2; D is ambiguous. Germline loops: CDR1 SNHLY, CDR2 FYNNEI. The CDR3 extends over 15 amino acids. V was trimmed by 4 bases and J by 3 bases, leaving 13 bases between them. The CDR3 DNA reads as TGTGCCAGCAGTGTATTAGGACTGCTCAATCAGCCCCAGCATTTT. Residues: CASSVLGLLNQPQHF.

This clonotype was seen many times. The rearrangement joins TRBV7-2 to TRBJ1-6; possible D gene TRBD1, 6 bases. CDR3 length: 19 residues. V was clipped by 1 base and J by 0 bases, with 16 bases between them. Germline V gives CDR1 SGHTA, CDR2 FQGNSA. CDR3 residues: CASSLVDPGQSSYNSPLHF. Written as DNA, the CDR3 is TGTGCCAGCAGCTTAGTGGATCCCGGACAGAGCTCCTATAATTCACCCCTCCACTTT.

This clonotype occurred many times. The chain combines TRBV3-1 with TRBJ1-2, with D maybe TRBD1 (6 bases). Germline assignment: CDR1 LGHDT and CDR2 YNNKEL (reference sequence). V was cut by 3 bases and J by 4 bases, with 18 bases left in between. The CDR3 runs to 16 residues. As DNA, the CDR3 is TGTGCCAGCAGCCAGTACAGGGCGGAAGTAGGCTATGGCTACACCTTC. This sequence encodes CASSQYRAEVGYGYTF.

This chain links TRBV3-1 with TRBJ2-3, with 7 bases aligning to TRBD2. The CDR3 has 18 residues. The germline gives CDR1 LGHDT, CDR2 YNNKEL (reference sequence). The trim removed 3 bases at V and 0 bases at J, leaving 12 bases unmatched. Here the CDR3 DNA reads TGTGCCAGCAGCCATTTTGCGGCGGGAGAGGGGAGCACAGATACGCAGTATTTT. Translated: CASSHFAAGEGSTDTQYF.

This clonotype was counted many times. The chain is built from TRBV7-2 and TRBJ1-6, with D perhaps matching TRBD1 (6 bases). The CDR3 spans 15 residues. The germline CDR1 and CDR2 sequences are SGHTA and FQGNSA. The V and J ends lost 5 bases and 8 bases respectively, with 16 bases between them. In DNA form, the CDR3 reads TGTGCCAGCAGCGGGGGACATAGGATAGATTCACCCCTCCACTTT. Translated: CASSGGHRIDSPLHF.

This clonotype was detected many times. V gene TRBV27 combines with J gene TRBJ2-1, with a tentative D call TRBD1 (5 bases). Germline V gives CDR1 MNHEY, CDR2 SMNVEV (reference sequence). Trimming took 5 bases from V and 10 from J, leaving 18 bases between them. The CDR3 contains 14 residues. The CDR3 is CASSRQIQRAEQFF. CDR3 DNA sequence: TGTGCCAGCAGTCGACAGATACAAAGGGCCGAGCAGTTCTTC.

This clonotype came up many times. This chain links TRBV19 with TRBJ2-3, with D possibly TRBD1 on 5 matching bases. Germline-derived CDR1 and CDR2 are LNHDA and SQIVND (reference sequence). The V gene lost 1 base and the J gene lost 0 bases, with 8 bases spanning the gap. The CDR3 length is 15 residues. The CDR3: CASSIGTRSTDTQYF. The CDR3 nucleotides read TGTGCCAGTAGTATAGGGACACGGAGCACAGATACGCAGTATTTT.

In its sample, this clonotype was seen many times. V gene TRBV29-1 combines with J gene TRBJ2-1; 9 nucleotides agree with TRBD1. The length of the CDR3 is 12 residues. Looked up from germline, CDR1 is SQVTM and CDR2 is ANQGSEA. V dropped 6 bases and J dropped 10; count of bases not matched to a gene: 7. This CDR3 is CSVSGQGKEQFF. The CDR3 nucleotides are TGCAGCGTCTCGGGACAGGGAAAGGAGCAGTTCTTC.

This clonotype was detected once. At one end the junction does not follow the germline gene, possibly because of a read error. The chain has TRBV7-7 and TRBJ2-7, with unresolved D. The end of the DNA fits TRBJ2-5 better, so the J call may be wrong. Germline V lookup: CDR1 SSHAT, CDR2 FNYEAQ (reference sequence). The CDR3 is made up of 13 amino acids. In DNA, the CDR3 is TGTGCTAGCAGCTTAGTTCAGTGGGAGACCCAGTACTTC. Protein sequence: CASSLVQWETQYF.

This clonotype was counted many times. The chain links TRBV7-3 to TRBJ2-3, with a tentative D call TRBD2 (6 bases). Trimming stripped 1 base from V and 0 bases from J, with 11 bases between. CDR3 length equals 16 residues. Germline assignment: CDR1 SGHTA and CDR2 FQGTGA. CDR3 residues: CASSLIPAGSTDTQYF. The CDR3 nucleotides read TGTGCCAGCAGCTTAATACCGGCGGGGAGCACAGATACGCAGTATTTT.

This clonotype was picked up many times. This chain uses TRBV9 with TRBJ2-7; the D gene is possibly TRBD2 (6 bases). V was cut by 3 bases and J by 6 bases, with 13 bases left in between. The CDR3 runs 13 residues. Germline assignment: CDR1 SGDLS and CDR2 YYNGEE. CDR3 sequence: CASSAGLKTEQYF. CDR3 DNA sequence: TGTGCCAGCAGCGCGGGACTGAAGACCGAGCAGTACTTC.

The sample holds a few counts of this clonotype. The chain uses TRBV7-9 and TRBJ1-2; no definite D call. This CDR3 comprises 12 residues. The germline V gene has CDR1 SEHNR and CDR2 FQNEAQ (reference sequence). V lost 2 bases to trimming and J lost 8 bases, with 9 bases between them. The CDR3 protein is CASSLTTGGYTF. The CDR3 DNA sequence: TGTGCCAGCAGCTTAACGACTGGGGGCTACACCTTC.

The chain carries TRBV12-3 or TRBV12-4 and TRBJ1-1; possibly TRBD1 for D (6 bases). V was clipped by 2 bases and J by 1 base, with 11 bases between them. The CDR3 is made up of 15 amino acids. CDR3 sequence reads: CASSLRGIWNTEAFF. In DNA form, the CDR3 reads TGTGCCAGCAGTTTAAGGGGGATTTGGAACACTGAAGCTTTCTTT.

Many counts were recorded for this clonotype. The rearrangement links TRBV29-1 to TRBJ1-1, with 7 nucleotides matching TRBD1. V lost 3 bases, J lost 5 bases, and 9 bases stayed unmatched. Germline-derived CDR1 and CDR2 are SQVTM and ANQGSEA. The CDR3 totals 14 residues. Written as DNA, the CDR3 is TGCAGCGTTGATAAAGGGGGCTGGGGTACTGAAGCTTTCTTT. It translates to CSVDKGGWGTEAFF.

There are many counts of this clonotype. The chain is built from TRBV4-3 and TRBJ2-3, with TRBD2 identical over 10 bases. CDR1 and CDR2 from the germline V gene are LGHNA and YSLEER. The CDR3 has 18 amino acids. With V trimmed by 2 bases and J by 2 bases, 10 bases remained unmatched. The CDR3 loop reads CASSQSPTLAGATDTQYF. In DNA, the CDR3 is TGCGCCAGCAGCCAATCCCCCACCCTAGCGGGGGCCACAGATACGCAGTATTTT.

This clonotype was found a few times. The V call is TRBV28, the J call TRBJ1-5; the match to TRBD1 covers 7 bases. The germline V gene encodes CDR1 MDHEN and CDR2 SYDVKM. V lost 6 bases to trimming and J lost 6 bases; unmatched junction nucleotides: 8. The CDR3 sequence is 14 residues long. The CDR3 coding sequence is TGTGCCAGCAGCCCCGACAGGGAAGCTCAGCCCCAGCATTTT. The encoded protein is CASSPDREAQPQHF.

This clonotype was seen a handful of times. The rearrangement links TRBV20-1 to TRBJ2-7; TRBD2 aligns across 7 bases. CDR1 is DFQATT and CDR2 is SNEGSKA in the germline V gene (reference sequence). The ends lost 3 bases at V and 2 bases at J; junction bases unmatched: 4. The length of the CDR3 is 13 residues. CDR3 nucleotides: TGCAGTGCTAGTAGGGCGGGGGCCTACGAGCAGTACTTC. Translating gives CSASRAGAYEQYF.

The genes are TRBV7-6 and TRBJ2-1; possible D gene TRBD2, 5 bases. The V and J ends lost 2 bases and 7 bases respectively, with 12 bases between them. Germline values: CDR1 SGHVS, CDR2 FNYEAQ. The CDR3 has 14 residues. CDR3 amino acids: CASSLNREGNEQFF. CDR3 bases: TGTGCCAGCAGCTTAAATCGAGAGGGTAATGAGCAGTTCTTC.

This clonotype showed up many times. The chain has TRBV2 and TRBJ1-4; D gene unclear. The CDR3 is 13 residues long. CDR1 SNHLY and CDR2 FYNNEI come from the germline V gene. Trimming took 6 bases from V and 4 from J, leaving 9 bases between them. The CDR3 DNA reads as TGTGCCAGCAGCCGGGTCCATAATGAAAAACTGTTTTTT. Residues: CASSRVHNEKLFF.

The chain carries TRBV3-1 and TRBJ1-6; 9 positions match TRBD1. The CDR3 is made up of 15 amino acids. Germline V gene lookup returns CDR1 LGHDT and CDR2 YNNKEL (reference sequence). Trimming at V came to 8 bases and at J to 2 bases, leaving 4 bases not matched to a gene. The CDR3 loop is CASGTGSAYNSPLHF. In nucleotides, the CDR3 is TGTGCCAGCGGGACAGGGTCAGCCTATAATTCACCCCTCCACTTT.

The J gene is TRBJ1-4, the V gene TRBV20-1; a possible D gene is TRBD1 (6 bases). CDR1 and CDR2 from the germline V gene are DFQATT and SNEGSKA (reference sequence). The CDR3 runs to 12 residues. The CDR3 nucleotides read TGCAGCACCAGGGGCCTCAGGGAAAAACTGTTTTTT. It codes for CSTRGLREKLFF.

This clonotype was counted a single time. The chain combines TRBV6-5 with TRBJ2-2; the D is unclear. This CDR3 contains 14 residues. With 5 bases removed from V and 1 base from J, the gap between germline ends came to 8 bases. CDR1 and CDR2 from the germline V gene are MNHEY and SVGAGI. CDR3 nucleotide sequence: TGTGCCAGCAGTCAAAACAAGAACACCGGGGAGCTGTTTTTT. Translating it yields CASSQNKNTGELFF.

The V call is TRBV10-3, the J call TRBJ2-3, with 13 bases identical to TRBD2. V dropped 3 bases and J dropped 2; count of bases not matched to a gene: 8. Germline CDR1 and CDR2: ENHRY and SYGVKD. The CDR3 extends over 18 amino acids. DNA for the CDR3: TGTGCCATCAGTGACCCTAGGACTAGCGGGGGCCACACAGATACGCAGTATTTT. Its protein is CAISDPRTSGGHTDTQYF.

The V gene is TRBV6-6, the J gene TRBJ2-3; a weak D match, TRBD1 (6 bases). This CDR3 is built from 18 residues. Between the trimmed V and J ends, which lost 2 bases and 2 bases, there was a span of 20 bases. The germline CDR1 and CDR2 sequences are MNHNY and SVGAGI (reference sequence). CDR3 sequence: CASSYGGRMGGATDTQYF. CDR3 coding DNA: TGTGCCAGCAGTTACGGGGGCCGGATGGGCGGAGCCACAGATACGCAGTATTTT.

This clonotype appeared many times. This chain connects TRBV7-2 to TRBJ2-7, with D possibly being TRBD1 (5 bases). Per germline, CDR1 SGHTA and CDR2 FQGNSA. The V end lost 1 base, the J end lost 2 bases, and 6 bases lay between the germline ends. CDR3 length: 13 residues. DNA of the CDR3: TGTGCCAGCAGCTTAGAGACAGCCTACGAGCAGTACTTC. Its translation: CASSLETAYEQYF.

The rearrangement uses TRBV6-1 and TRBJ1-2; possibly TRBD1 for D (5 bases). This CDR3 contains 14 residues. Deletions cut 5 bases from V and 6 bases from J, with 16 bases between. Per germline, CDR1 MNHNS and CDR2 SASEGT. The CDR3 reads CASSQEAGRNGYTF. The CDR3, as DNA: TGTGCCAGCAGTCAGGAGGCGGGGCGGAATGGCTACACCTTC.